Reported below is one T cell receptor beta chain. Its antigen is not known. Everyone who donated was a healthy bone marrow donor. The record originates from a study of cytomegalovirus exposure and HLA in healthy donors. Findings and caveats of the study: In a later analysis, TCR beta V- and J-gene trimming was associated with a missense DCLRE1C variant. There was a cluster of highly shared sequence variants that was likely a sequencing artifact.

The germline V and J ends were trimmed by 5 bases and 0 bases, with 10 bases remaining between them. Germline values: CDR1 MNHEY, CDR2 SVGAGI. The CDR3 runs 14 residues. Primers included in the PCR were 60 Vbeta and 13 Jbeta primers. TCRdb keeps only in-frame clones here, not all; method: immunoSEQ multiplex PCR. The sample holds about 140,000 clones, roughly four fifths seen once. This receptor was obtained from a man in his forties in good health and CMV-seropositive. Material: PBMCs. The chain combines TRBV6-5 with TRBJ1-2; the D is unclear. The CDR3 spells CASSPSIANYGYTF. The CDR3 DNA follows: TGTGCCAGCAGTCCCTCGATAGCTAACTATGGCTACACCTTC.